These T cell receptor beta chains were read from a single sample in a study of blood T cell repertoires in COVID-19. Some clones are missing from TCRdb's copy, which holds only in-frame ones; the method was immunoSEQ multiplex PCR. Among 300,000 or so clones listed, around 86% were seen once. The sample consisted of peripheral blood. The receptors were gathered from a woman in her 40s who had recovered from COVID-19. Both conserved end residues are part of each CDR3. A D gene is named only where the DNA matches it firmly. Part of the rows lack a size; the others show once, few, many or a class for expanded clones.

v_call: TRBV20-1
clone_size: -
j_call: TRBJ1-1
d_call: -
cdr3_aa: CSASEGGHLTEAFF
cdr3_nt: TGCAGTGCTAGTGAGGGGGGTCATTTAACTGAAGCTTTCTTT

v_call: TRBV11-3
clone_size: -
j_call: TRBJ2-2
d_call: -
cdr3_aa: CASSWGVRSGELFF
cdr3_nt: TGTGCCAGCAGTTGGGGAGTGCGATCCGGGGAGCTGTTTTTT

v_call: TRBV5-6
clone_size: -
j_call: TRBJ1-1
d_call: -
cdr3_aa: CASSSGGTEAFF
cdr3_nt: TGTGCCAGCAGCTCGGGGGGCACTGAAGCTTTCTTT

v_call: TRBV5-1
clone_size: once
j_call: TRBJ2-7
d_call: TRBD1
cdr3_aa: CASSLDGQGVYEQYF
cdr3_nt: TGCGCCAGCAGCTTGGATGGACAGGGGGTCTACGAGCAGTACTTC

v_call: TRBV19
clone_size: once
j_call: TRBJ2-4
d_call: -
cdr3_aa: CASRPAGANIQYF
cdr3_nt: TGTGCCAGCCGACCCGCAGGGGCAAACATTCAGTACTTC

v_call: TRBV7-7
clone_size: -
j_call: TRBJ2-7
d_call: TRBD1
cdr3_aa: CASSRDRESEQYF
cdr3_nt: TGTGCCAGCAGTCGGGACAGGGAGTCCGAGCAGTACTTC

v_call: TRBV2
clone_size: -
j_call: TRBJ1-2
d_call: -
cdr3_aa: CASTSDSYGYTF
cdr3_nt: TGTGCCAGCACTTCGGACAGCTATGGCTACACCTTC

v_call: TRBV18
clone_size: -
j_call: TRBJ2-4
d_call: TRBD1
cdr3_aa: CASSLPTGDSSIAKNIQYF
cdr3_nt: TGTGCCAGCTCACTACCGACAGGGGACTCTTCTATAGCCAAAAACATTCAGTACTTC

v_call: TRBV7-9
clone_size: -
j_call: TRBJ2-1
d_call: -
cdr3_aa: CASSLQGYNEQFF
cdr3_nt: TGTGCCAGCAGCCTACAGGGATACAATGAGCAGTTCTTC

v_call: TRBV9
clone_size: -
j_call: TRBJ2-3
d_call: -
cdr3_aa: CASSVDGDSTDTQYF
cdr3_nt: TGTGCCAGCAGCGTAGACGGGGATTCCACAGATACGCAGTATTTT

v_call: TRBV30
clone_size: -
j_call: TRBJ1-4
d_call: -
cdr3_aa: CAWCPMGGPNEKLFF
cdr3_nt: TGTGCCTGGTGCCCAATGGGGGGACCTAATGAAAAACTGTTTTTT

v_call: TRBV7-8
clone_size: -
j_call: TRBJ1-2
d_call: -
cdr3_aa: CASSFSRFNYGYTF
cdr3_nt: TGTGCCAGCAGCTTCTCCAGATTCAACTATGGCTACACCTTC

v_call: TRBV5-8
clone_size: -
j_call: TRBJ2-1
d_call: -
cdr3_aa: CASLSASGFNEQFF
cdr3_nt: TGTGCCAGCTTAAGCGCGTCGGGGTTCAATGAGCAGTTCTTC

v_call: TRBV12-1
clone_size: -
j_call: TRBJ2-5
d_call: -
cdr3_aa: CASSSSGGLRETQYF
cdr3_nt: TGTGCCAGCAGCTCAAGCGGGGGCCTGCGGGAGACCCAGTACTTC

v_call: TRBV7-2
clone_size: -
j_call: TRBJ1-4
d_call: TRBD1
cdr3_aa: CASSSQGVGEKLFF
cdr3_nt: TGTGCCAGCAGCTCGCAGGGGGTAGGGGAAAAACTGTTTTTT

v_call: TRBV9
clone_size: -
j_call: TRBJ1-5
d_call: TRBD1
cdr3_aa: CASSVLGDRAYSNQPQHF
cdr3_nt: TGTGCCAGCAGCGTTCTCGGGGACAGGGCCTATAGCAATCAGCCCCAGCATTTT

v_call: TRBV25-1
clone_size: -
j_call: TRBJ1-4
d_call: -
cdr3_aa: CATQRGEKLFF
cdr3_nt: TGTGCCACCCAGCGGGGTGAAAAACTGTTTTTT

v_call: TRBV19
clone_size: -
j_call: TRBJ1-1
d_call: -
cdr3_aa: CASSIGQGSNTEAFF
cdr3_nt: TGTGCCAGTAGTATAGGGCAGGGGTCGAACACTGAAGCTTTCTTT

v_call: TRBV9
clone_size: -
j_call: TRBJ1-2
d_call: -
cdr3_aa: CASSRSPGEAGYTF
cdr3_nt: TGTGCCAGCAGCCGTAGTCCCGGTGAAGCTGGCTACACCTTC

v_call: TRBV29-1
clone_size: -
j_call: TRBJ2-3
d_call: TRBD2
cdr3_aa: CSVGTSGGAGPDTQYF
cdr3_nt: TGCAGCGTGGGGACTAGCGGGGGGGCCGGTCCAGATACGCAGTATTTT

v_call: TRBV3-1/TRBV3-2
clone_size: -
j_call: TRBJ2-1
d_call: TRBD2
cdr3_aa: CASNSGGLYNEQFF
cdr3_nt: TGTGCCAGCAATAGCGGGGGGCTATACAATGAGCAGTTCTTC

v_call: TRBV12-5
clone_size: -
j_call: TRBJ2-5
d_call: TRBD1
cdr3_aa: CASGLVRGQGGETQYF
cdr3_nt: TGTGCTAGTGGTTTGGTACGCGGACAGGGGGGAGAGACCCAGTACTTC

v_call: TRBV18
clone_size: -
j_call: TRBJ1-2
d_call: -
cdr3_aa: CASSPLPGEGYTF
cdr3_nt: TGTGCCAGCTCACCCCTCCCCGGTGAGGGCTACACCTTC

v_call: TRBV7-2
clone_size: -
j_call: TRBJ1-2
d_call: TRBD1
cdr3_aa: CASSLDPGGTGYTF
cdr3_nt: TGTGCCAGCAGCTTAGATCCAGGGGGCACTGGCTACACCTTC

v_call: TRBV7-2
clone_size: -
j_call: TRBJ2-1
d_call: -
cdr3_aa: CASSYGPSPEQFF
cdr3_nt: TGTGCCAGCAGTTATGGGCCCTCCCCTGAGCAGTTCTTC

v_call: TRBV7-2
clone_size: -
j_call: TRBJ2-7
d_call: -
cdr3_aa: CASSSSYGYEQYF
cdr3_nt: TGTGCCAGCAGCTCGAGCTATGGCTACGAGCAGTACTTC

v_call: TRBV13
clone_size: -
j_call: TRBJ1-1
d_call: TRBD1
cdr3_aa: CASSHGTGRTEAFF
cdr3_nt: TGTGCCAGCAGCCACGGGACAGGGAGGACTGAAGCTTTCTTT

v_call: TRBV6-5
clone_size: -
j_call: TRBJ1-6
d_call: -
cdr3_aa: CASSYSGQYNSPLHF
cdr3_nt: TGTGCCAGCAGTTACTCGGGGCAGTATAATTCACCCCTCCACTTT

v_call: TRBV4-3
clone_size: once
j_call: TRBJ2-7
d_call: -
cdr3_aa: CASSQEWDLARRSYEQYF
cdr3_nt: TGCGCCAGCAGCCAAGAATGGGACTTGGCGAGGCGGTCCTACGAGCAGTACTTC

v_call: TRBV11-3
clone_size: -
j_call: TRBJ2-3
d_call: -
cdr3_aa: CASSLGAQTVDTQYF
cdr3_nt: TGTGCCAGCAGCTTAGGCGCCCAGACAGTAGATACGCAGTATTTT